This T cell receptor (beta chain) is drawn from a study of OX40 agonist ivuxolimab in advanced cancers. At the level of the study: Patients received ivuxolimab, an agonistic anti-OX40 (CD134) antibody. Checkpoint inhibitors had been given previously to roughly 40% of patients.

The data were produced by immunoSEQ multiplex PCR, yet TCRdb's version contains in-frame clones alone and is incomplete. In the table there are tens of thousands of clones, about 83% of which are singletons. This clone was picked up one time. The cohort excluded patients with autoimmune disease history or systemic immunosuppression. Per the germline V gene, CDR1 is SGHNT and CDR2 is YENEEA. The CDR3 length is 16 residues. The junction had 4 bases not matched to a gene; V was cut back by 3 bases and J by 2 bases. The sequence was collected from an adult with an advanced solid tumor such as melanoma, head and neck, liver or kidney cancer. The rearrangement joins TRBV11-3 to TRBJ2-2, with 9 bases lining up with TRBD2. Source: CD4+ or CD8+ T cells sorted from blood, taken in a trial of the OX40 agonist ivuxolimab. The CDR3 DNA reads as TGTGCCAGCAGCTTGAGCGGGGGGTCAAACACCGGGGAGCTGTTTTTT. This sequence encodes CASSLSGGSNTGELFF.